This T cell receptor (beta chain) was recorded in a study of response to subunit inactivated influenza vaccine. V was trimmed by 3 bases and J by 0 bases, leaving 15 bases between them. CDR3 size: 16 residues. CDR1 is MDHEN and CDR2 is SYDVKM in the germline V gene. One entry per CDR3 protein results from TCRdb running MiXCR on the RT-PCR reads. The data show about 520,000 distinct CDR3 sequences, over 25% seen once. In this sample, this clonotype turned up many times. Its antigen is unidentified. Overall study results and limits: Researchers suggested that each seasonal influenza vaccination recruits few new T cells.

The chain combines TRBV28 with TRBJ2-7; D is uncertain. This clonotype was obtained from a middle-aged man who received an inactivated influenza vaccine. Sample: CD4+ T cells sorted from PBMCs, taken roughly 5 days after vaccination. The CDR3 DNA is TGTGCCAGCAGTTTTACCCTTAGAGGCCTCTCCTACGAGCAGTACTTC. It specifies CASSFTLRGLSYEQYF.